A selection of T cell receptor beta chains follows, all from one sample in a study of CD8 T cells in Susac syndrome. From the immunoSEQ multiplex PCR reads, TCRdb called clonotypes with MiXCR, one entry per CDR3 protein. This repertoire shows some 400,000 distinct CDR3 sequences, 85% found once; its top ten account for approximately 0.11%. Sample: CD8+ T cells from PBMCs. The receptors were gathered from a human donor with multiple sclerosis. Each CDR3 is given with its conserved first and last residue. The D gene is left open where the match is weak. Expanded clones are given a class, and other clones once, few, many or no size at all.

clone size	D gene	V gene	J gene	CDR3 DNA	CDR3 protein
NA	NA	TRBV5-5	TRBJ1-2	TGTGCCAGCAGCTTAAGGGTCGGAGAGGATGACTATGGCTACACCTTC	CASSLRVGEDDYGYTF
NA	TRBD2	TRBV29-1	TRBJ2-1	TGCAGCGTTGAAGGGCTCGGGGGAGGGCCAAGGAATGAGCAGTTCTTC	CSVEGLGGGPRNEQFF
NA	NA	TRBV4-1	TRBJ1-2	TGCGCCAGCAGCCAAGAATGGCGAGGAAAGGGCTACACCTTC	CASSQEWRGKGYTF
once	TRBD1	TRBV20-1	TRBJ2-7	TGCAGTGCTGGGACGGGACAGACCTACGAGCAGTACTTC	CSAGTGQTYEQYF
NA	TRBD2	TRBV27	TRBJ2-1	TGTGCCAGCAGTACAACTAGCGGGAGGTACAATGAGCAGTTCTTC	CASSTTSGRYNEQFF
NA	TRBD1	TRBV9	TRBJ1-5	TGTGCCAGCAGCGGAGGGACAGGGCACAATCAGCCCCAGCATTTT	CASSGGTGHNQPQHF
NA	NA	TRBV7-7	TRBJ2-2	TGTGCCAGCAGCATGGGGGTCAGTCCCACGAACACCGGGGAGCTGTTTTTT	CASSMGVSPTNTGELFF
NA	TRBD2	TRBV27	TRBJ2-1	TGTGCCAGCAGTTTGGGCGGGAGCAACAATGAGCAGTTCTTC	CASSLGGSNNEQFF
NA	NA	TRBV27	TRBJ1-2	TGTGCCAGCAGTTTATCGAGGACAGCTATGGTCTATGGCTACACCTTC	CASSLSRTAMVYGYTF
NA	NA	TRBV27	TRBJ1-5	TGTGCCAGCAGTCCCGCTACGGGGGAACAGCCCCAGCATTTT	CASSPATGEQPQHF
NA	NA	TRBV29-1	TRBJ2-7	TGCAGCGTTGTTAACCTAGCTAACTACGAGCAGTACTTC	CSVVNLANYEQYF
NA	TRBD1	TRBV6-5	TRBJ1-2	TGTGCCAGCAGTTATTCAGGGGGCGGCTACACCTTC	CASSYSGGGYTF
NA	NA	TRBV30	TRBJ1-1	NA	CAWGQGTEVFF
NA	NA	TRBV5-4	TRBJ2-2	TGTGCCACTGAAATTGGGGGGCACGGGGAGCTGTTTTTT	CATEIGGHGELFF
NA	TRBD1	TRBV11-2	TRBJ2-2	TGTGCCAGCAGCACCTCAGGGGGAGAGCTGTTTTTT	CASSTSGGELFF
few	NA	TRBV11-2	TRBJ2-7	TGTGCCAGCAGCCCCTTCCGGACATTCTACGAGCAGTACTTC	CASSPFRTFYEQYF
NA	TRBD1	TRBV12-3/TRBV12-4	TRBJ1-5	TGTGCCAGCAGCCGAACCCTAGTTACAGGGGGCAGGGGACAGCCCCAGCATTTT	CASSRTLVTGGRGQPQHF
NA	TRBD2	TRBV4-2	TRBJ2-3	TGTGCCAGCAGCCAAGAAGCCGGGGGGGCCGGGGCAGATACGCAGTATTTT	CASSQEAGGAGADTQYF
few	NA	TRBV5-4	TRBJ2-7	TGTGCCAGCAGCTTGCGGGACGGAATCACCTACGAGCAGTACTTC	CASSLRDGITYEQYF
NA	NA	TRBV14	TRBJ2-7	TGTGCCAGCAGCCAGACGGCAAGCTCCTACGAGCAGTACTTC	CASSQTASSYEQYF
NA	TRBD2	TRBV4-1	TRBJ2-1	TGCGCCAGCAGCCAGGGACTAGTCAACAATGAGCAGTTCTTC	CASSQGLVNNEQFF
once	TRBD1	TRBV19	TRBJ1-4	TGTGCCAGTAAGGACAGGGAGAATGAAAAACTGTTTTTT	CASKDRENEKLFF
NA	TRBD1	TRBV5-1	TRBJ2-1	TGCGCCAGCAGCGACGGACAGGGGATTGGGAATGAGCAGTTCTTC	CASSDGQGIGNEQFF
NA	TRBD2	TRBV12-3/TRBV12-4	TRBJ2-7	TGTGCCAGCAGTTGGAACTTAGCGGGAGAGCACGAGCAGTACTTC	CASSWNLAGEHEQYF
NA	NA	TRBV10-3	TRBJ2-7	TGTGCCATCAGTTACGTGGGGGCCCGAGAGACCTACGAGCAGTACTTC	CAISYVGARETYEQYF
NA	NA	TRBV20-1	TRBJ2-7	TGCAGTGCTAGTGAAAGGGACTTCAGTTCCTACGAGCAGTACTTC	CSASERDFSSYEQYF
few	NA	TRBV30	TRBJ2-7	TGTGCCTGTAAGGACCCCTACGAGCAGTACTTC	CACKDPYEQYF
once	TRBD1	TRBV19	TRBJ2-7	TGTGCCAGTAGTTCAAACAGGGGCTACGACGACGAGCAGTACTTC	CASSSNRGYDDEQYF
NA	NA	TRBV18	TRBJ2-2	TGTGCCAGCCCCCGACAGGAGAACACCGGGGAGCTGTTTTTT	CASPRQENTGELFF
NA	NA	TRBV5-4	TRBJ1-1	TGTGCCAGCAGCTTGTCCGGGGGGAATATGAACACTGAAGCTTTCTTT	CASSLSGGNMNTEAFF
NA	TRBD1	TRBV24-1	TRBJ2-3	TGTGCCACCGGACAGGGGGGGGGCACAGATACGCAGTATTTT	CATGQGGGTDTQYF
NA	NA	TRBV12-3/TRBV12-4	TRBJ2-2	TGTGCCAGCAGTTCCACCGGGACGAACACCGGGGAGCTGTTTTTT	CASSSTGTNTGELFF
NA	NA	TRBV7-9	TRBJ1-2	TGTGCCAGCAGCTTTGCCCAGTACCGAAACTATGGCTACACCTTC	CASSFAQYRNYGYTF
NA	TRBD1	TRBV27	TRBJ1-1	TGTGCCAGCAGTTTATCGGCGGGACAGGGGAACACTGAAGCTTTCTTT	CASSLSAGQGNTEAFF
NA	NA	TRBV19	TRBJ2-7	TGTGCCAGTAGCTGGGGGCGCGGGGAGTATACCTACGAGCAGTACTTC	CASSWGRGEYTYEQYF
NA	TRBD2	TRBV4-1	TRBJ2-3	TGCGCCAGCAGCCAAGTGACTAGCGGGAGGACAGATACGCAGTATTTT	CASSQVTSGRTDTQYF
NA	TRBD1	TRBV4-1	TRBJ1-1	TGCGCCAGCAGCCAAGAAGGGACCGGGACAGAGGATGAAGCTTTCTTT	CASSQEGTGTEDEAFF
NA	NA	TRBV7-8	TRBJ1-1	TGTGCCAGCAGCTTACAGGGACTCACTCACACTGAAGCTTTCTTT	CASSLQGLTHTEAFF
NA	NA	TRBV10-3	TRBJ2-1	TGTGCCATCGGGTGGCCGGAGGGTTACAATGAGCAGTTCTTC	CAIGWPEGYNEQFF
NA	NA	TRBV9	TRBJ2-7	TGTGCCAGCAGCGCGGAGTACGAGCAGTACTTC	CASSAEYEQYF
NA	TRBD2	TRBV3-1	TRBJ2-7	TGTGCCAGCAGCCGGGAGGGAGTCCCCTCCTACGAGCAGTACTTC	CASSREGVPSYEQYF
few	TRBD1	TRBV5-6	TRBJ1-1	TGTGCCAGCAGCGCACTGACAGGGGGTTTTGTCACTGAAGCTTTCTTT	CASSALTGGFVTEAFF
NA	NA	TRBV11-2	TRBJ2-7	TGTGCCAGCACCATTAGGGATACCTACGAGCAGTACTTC	CASTIRDTYEQYF
NA	TRBD2	TRBV2	TRBJ2-3	TGTGCCAGCAGTGAAGGGGGGAGTCTAGCGGTGCGCACAGATACGCAGTATTTT	CASSEGGSLAVRTDTQYF
NA	TRBD1	TRBV6-5	TRBJ1-6	TGTGCCAGCAGTTATTTTTCAGGGACAGCGAATTCACCCCTCCACTTT	CASSYFSGTANSPLHF
NA	NA	TRBV30	TRBJ1-5	TGTGCCTGGAGTGGGTTGGGAAATCAGCCCCAGCATTTT	CAWSGLGNQPQHF
NA	NA	TRBV6-1	TRBJ2-5	TGTGCCAGCAGTGAAATATACGTGGGGGAACAAGAGACCCAGTACTTC	CASSEIYVGEQETQYF
NA	NA	TRBV30	TRBJ2-4	TGTGCCTGGAGTCCGGGACCTCAACTAGCCAAAAACATTCAGTACTTC	CAWSPGPQLAKNIQYF
NA	NA	TRBV28	TRBJ1-3	TGTGCCAGCAGTTTATTCTCGGGGTCTGGAAACACCATATATTTT	CASSLFSGSGNTIYF
NA	NA	TRBV28	TRBJ2-2	TGTGCCAGCAGTTTTGGGGGGGCCCTGAACACCGGGGAGCTGTTTTTT	CASSFGGALNTGELFF
NA	NA	TRBV15	TRBJ1-4	TGTGCCACCAGCGGACGAAACAGGGCGGATGAAAAACTGTTTTTT	CATSGRNRADEKLFF
NA	NA	TRBV27	TRBJ1-5	TGTGCCAGCAGTTTATCGGATGGCACTTATCAGCCCCAGCATTTT	CASSLSDGTYQPQHF
NA	NA	TRBV7-8	TRBJ2-2	TGTGCCAGCAGCCAAACCCGGGCCGTCGTTGGGGAGCTGTTTTTT	CASSQTRAVVGELFF
NA	TRBD1	TRBV4-1	TRBJ1-4	TGCGCCAGCAGCCAAGGGCCGGGACAGGAAGATGAAAAACTGTTTTTT	CASSQGPGQEDEKLFF
NA	NA	TRBV4-1	TRBJ1-5	TGCGCCAGCAGCGTCGGCAGGGGAGACAATCAGCCCCAGCATTTT	CASSVGRGDNQPQHF
NA	TRBD1	TRBV4-1	TRBJ2-7	TGCGCCAGCAGCCAGGGGACAGGGGGCGGATACGAGCAGTACTTC	CASSQGTGGGYEQYF
NA	TRBD1	TRBV12-3/TRBV12-4	TRBJ1-5	TGTGCCAGCAGACCGGGACAGGGAGGCAATCAGCCCCAGCATTTT	CASRPGQGGNQPQHF
NA	TRBD2	TRBV4-1	TRBJ2-3	TGCGCCAGCAGCCCCACTAAGCGGGGGGCCCATAGAGATACGCAGTATTTT	CASSPTKRGAHRDTQYF